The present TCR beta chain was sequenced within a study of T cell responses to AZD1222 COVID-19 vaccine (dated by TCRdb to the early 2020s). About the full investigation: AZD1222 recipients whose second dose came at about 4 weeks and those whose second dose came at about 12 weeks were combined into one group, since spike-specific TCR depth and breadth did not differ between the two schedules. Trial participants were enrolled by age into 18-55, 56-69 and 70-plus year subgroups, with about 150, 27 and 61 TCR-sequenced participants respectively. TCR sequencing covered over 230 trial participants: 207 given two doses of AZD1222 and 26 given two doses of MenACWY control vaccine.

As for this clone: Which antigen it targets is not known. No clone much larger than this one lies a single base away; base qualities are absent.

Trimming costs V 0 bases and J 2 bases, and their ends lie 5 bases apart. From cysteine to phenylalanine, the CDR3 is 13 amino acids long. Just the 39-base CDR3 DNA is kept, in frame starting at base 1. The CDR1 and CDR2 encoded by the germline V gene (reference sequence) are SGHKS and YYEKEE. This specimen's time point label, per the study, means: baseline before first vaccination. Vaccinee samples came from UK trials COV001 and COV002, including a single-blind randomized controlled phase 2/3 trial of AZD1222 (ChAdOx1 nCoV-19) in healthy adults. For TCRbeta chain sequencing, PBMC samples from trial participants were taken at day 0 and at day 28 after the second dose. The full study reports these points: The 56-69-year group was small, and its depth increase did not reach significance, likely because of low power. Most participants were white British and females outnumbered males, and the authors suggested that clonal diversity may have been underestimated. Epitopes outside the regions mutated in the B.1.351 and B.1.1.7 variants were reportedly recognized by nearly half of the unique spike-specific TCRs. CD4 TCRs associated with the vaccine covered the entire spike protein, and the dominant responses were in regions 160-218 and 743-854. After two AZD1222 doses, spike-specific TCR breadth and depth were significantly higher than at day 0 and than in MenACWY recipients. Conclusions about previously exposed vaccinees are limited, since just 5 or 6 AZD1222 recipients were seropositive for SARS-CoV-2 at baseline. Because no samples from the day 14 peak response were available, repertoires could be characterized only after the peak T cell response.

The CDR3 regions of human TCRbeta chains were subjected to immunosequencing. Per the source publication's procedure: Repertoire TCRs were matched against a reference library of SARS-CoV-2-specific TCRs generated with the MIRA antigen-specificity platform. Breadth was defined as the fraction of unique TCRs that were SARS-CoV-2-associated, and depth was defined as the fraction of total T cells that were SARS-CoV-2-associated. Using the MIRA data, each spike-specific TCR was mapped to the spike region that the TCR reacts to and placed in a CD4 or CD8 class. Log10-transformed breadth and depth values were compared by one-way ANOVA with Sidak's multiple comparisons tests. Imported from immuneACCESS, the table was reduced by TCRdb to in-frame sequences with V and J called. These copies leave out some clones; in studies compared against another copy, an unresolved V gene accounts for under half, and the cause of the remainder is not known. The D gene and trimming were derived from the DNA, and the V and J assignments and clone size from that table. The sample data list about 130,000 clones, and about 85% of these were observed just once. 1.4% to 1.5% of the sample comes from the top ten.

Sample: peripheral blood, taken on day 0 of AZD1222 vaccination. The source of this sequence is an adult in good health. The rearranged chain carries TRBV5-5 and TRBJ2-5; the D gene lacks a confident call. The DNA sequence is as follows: TGTGCCAGCAGCTTGGTCCTTCAAGAGACCCAGTACTTC. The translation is CASSLVLQETQYF.